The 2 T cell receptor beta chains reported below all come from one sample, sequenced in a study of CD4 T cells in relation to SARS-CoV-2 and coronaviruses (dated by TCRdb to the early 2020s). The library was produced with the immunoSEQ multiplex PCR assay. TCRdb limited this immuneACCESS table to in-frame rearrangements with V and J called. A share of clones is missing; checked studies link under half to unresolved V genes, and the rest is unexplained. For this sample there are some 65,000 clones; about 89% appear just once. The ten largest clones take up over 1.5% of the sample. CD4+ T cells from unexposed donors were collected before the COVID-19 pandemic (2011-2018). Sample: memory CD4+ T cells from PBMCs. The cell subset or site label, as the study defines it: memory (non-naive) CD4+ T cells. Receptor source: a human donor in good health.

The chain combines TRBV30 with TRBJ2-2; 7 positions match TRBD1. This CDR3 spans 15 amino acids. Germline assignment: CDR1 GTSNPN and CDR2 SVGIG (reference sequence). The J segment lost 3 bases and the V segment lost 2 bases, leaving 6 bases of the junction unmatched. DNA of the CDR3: TGTGCCTGGAGTCGGCAGGGGGTTTACACCGGGGAGCTGTTTTTT. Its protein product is CAWSRQGVYTGELFF.

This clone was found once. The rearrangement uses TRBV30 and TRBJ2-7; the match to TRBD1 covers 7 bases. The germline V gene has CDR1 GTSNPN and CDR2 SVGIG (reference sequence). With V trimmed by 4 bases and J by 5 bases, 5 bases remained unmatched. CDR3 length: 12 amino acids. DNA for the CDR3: TGTGCCTGGACGAAAGGGGGCGACGAGCAGTACTTC. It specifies CAWTKGGDEQYF.